A selection of T cell receptor beta chains follows, all from one sample in a study of cytomegalovirus exposure and HLA in healthy donors. TCRdb's table, derived via immunoSEQ multiplex PCR, lists solely in-frame clones and lacks some. The table lists approximately 190,000 clones, over 9.5% of them singletons. The specimen was PBMCs. The receptors here all came from a man in his fifties or sixties in good health and CMV-seropositive. Each CDR3 is given with its conserved first and last residue. The order of the fields is V gene, D gene, clone size, J gene, CDR3 protein, CDR3 DNA. D genes are given only for firm matches. Rows give clone size only sometimes, using once, few, many, or a class for an expanded clone.

TRBV9	TRBD2	-	TRBJ2-2	CASSGPSGLETGELFF	TGTGCCAGCAGCGGTCCTAGCGGGCTGGAAACCGGGGAGCTGTTTTTT
TRBV6-5	-	-	TRBJ1-1	CASTNGGGGTEAFF	TGTGCCAGCACCAACGGGGGTGGCGGGACTGAAGCTTTCTTT
TRBV11-3	-	-	TRBJ2-3	CASSLGGQPSTDTQYF	TGTGCCAGCAGCTTAGGTGGGCAGCCTAGCACAGATACGCAGTATTTT
TRBV28	-	few	TRBJ1-4	CASSPQGVWQKLFF	TGTGCCAGCAGTCCACAGGGAGTGTGGCAAAAACTGTTTTTT
TRBV7-2	-	few	TRBJ2-2	CASSLAPNTGELFF	TGTGCCAGCAGCTTAGCCCCTAACACCGGGGAGCTGTTTTTT
TRBV9	TRBD1	-	TRBJ1-2	CASSGAWGQDDGYTF	TGTGCCAGCAGCGGCGCTTGGGGACAGGATGATGGCTACACCTTC
TRBV23-1	-	few	TRBJ2-2	CASSQHRLGRADTGELFF	TGCGCCAGCAGTCAGCACAGACTTGGCAGGGCGGACACCGGGGAGCTGTTTTTT
TRBV5-1	-	few	TRBJ2-3	CASSLDSTSTDTQYF	TGCGCCAGCAGCTTGGACAGCACTAGCACAGATACGCAGTATTTT
TRBV4-2	TRBD2	-	TRBJ2-3	CASSQDTAGDLTDTQYF	TGTGCCAGCAGCCAAGATACGGCGGGGGACCTCACAGATACGCAGTATTTT
TRBV7-4	-	-	TRBJ2-7	CASTPAAGPPIRTYEQYF	TGTGCCAGCACCCCAGCGGCGGGACCCCCCATTAGGACCTACGAGCAGTACTTC
TRBV5-1	-	few	TRBJ1-3	CASSVGTLSGNTIYF	TGCGCCAGCAGCGTAGGGACACTCTCTGGAAACACCATATATTTT
TRBV19	-	few	TRBJ1-2	CASSIAGVNYGYTF	TGTGCCAGTAGTATAGCAGGGGTTAACTATGGCTACACCTTC
TRBV4-3	TRBD1	-	TRBJ2-7	CASSQAWRTGGNEQYF	TGCGCCAGCAGCCAAGCCTGGAGGACAGGGGGCAATGAGCAGTACTTC
TRBV6-6	-	-	TRBJ1-2	CASSYGTLNNYGYTF	TGTGCCAGCAGTTACGGGACACTTAATAACTATGGCTACACCTTC
TRBV7-9	-	-	TRBJ1-1	CASSQRINRVGTEAFF	TGTGCCAGCAGCCAAAGGATAAACAGGGTGGGCACTGAAGCTTTCTTT
TRBV6-5	TRBD1	few	TRBJ1-1	CASRDRAKGLAFF	TGTGCCAGCAGGGACAGGGCAAAAGGATTAGCTTTCTTT
TRBV10-1	-	-	TRBJ2-7	CASTSPDSYSEQYF	TGCGCCAGCACCAGCCCGGACAGTTATAGCGAGCAGTACTTC
TRBV5-4	TRBD1	few	TRBJ1-2	CASSRDRIYTF	TGTGCCAGCAGCCGGGACAGGATCTACACCTTC
TRBV6-5	TRBD1	few	TRBJ1-1	CASSSLTGDTEAFF	TGTGCCAGCAGTTCCCTGACAGGGGACACTGAAGCTTTCTTT
TRBV7-9	-	-	TRBJ1-1	CASSPTRNTEAFF	TGCGCCAGCAGCCCCACCAGGAACACTGAAGCTTTCTTT
TRBV6-1	TRBD1	-	TRBJ1-3	CASSVGQVDTIYF	TGTGCCAGCAGTGTCGGACAGGTGGACACCATATATTTT
TRBV28	TRBD1	few	TRBJ2-2	CASSWGQGVTGELFF	TGTGCCAGCAGTTGGGGACAGGGGGTGACCGGGGAGCTGTTTTTT
TRBV11-3	-	few	TRBJ1-5	CASSLNRDQPQHF	TGTGCCAGCAGCTTAAACAGGGATCAGCCCCAGCATTTT
TRBV9	-	-	TRBJ2-2	CASSYLNTGELFF	TGTGCCAGCTCCTACTTGAACACCGGGGAGCTGTTTTTT
TRBV2	-	few	TRBJ1-5	CASSGQAPNQPQHF	TGTGCCAGCAGTGGTCAGGCCCCCAATCAGCCCCAGCATTTT
TRBV7-9	TRBD1	few	TRBJ1-1	CASSLPRQGYNTEAFF	TGTGCCAGCAGCTTACCCCGACAGGGATACAACACTGAAGCTTTCTTT
TRBV14	-	few	TRBJ2-2	CASSKGVNTGELFF	TGTGCCAGCTCGAAAGGGGTTAACACCGGGGAGCTGTTTTTT
TRBV20-1	-	-	TRBJ2-5	CSAREVGPQYF	TGCAGTGCTAGAGAAGTGGGGCCCCAGTACTTC
TRBV5-1	-	few	TRBJ1-5	CASSISTGAQPQHF	TGCGCCAGCAGCATTTCGACTGGGGCTCAGCCCCAGCATTTT
TRBV5-6	-	few	TRBJ1-1	CASSSGLRGTTEAFF	TGTGCCAGCAGCTCGGGACTTCGGGGGACCACTGAAGCTTTCTTT
TRBV6-5	TRBD1	-	TRBJ1-1	CASSYQGGGNTEAFF	TGTGCCAGCAGTTACCAGGGGGGTGGGAACACTGAAGCTTTCTTT
TRBV28	TRBD1	few	TRBJ1-2	CASSHRGHLYGYTF	TGTGCCAGCAGCCACAGGGGGCATTTATATGGCTACACCTTC
TRBV13	TRBD1	-	TRBJ1-1	CASSADRGKAFF	TGTGCCAGCAGCGCCGACAGGGGTAAGGCTTTCTTT
TRBV9	TRBD2	few	TRBJ2-1	CASSEGIGTSGGLTGEQFF	TGTGCCAGCAGCGAGGGGATTGGGACTAGCGGGGGGCTAACCGGTGAGCAGTTCTTC
TRBV7-9	-	-	TRBJ1-2	CASSALGGRTNYGYTF	TGTGCCAGCAGCGCTCTAGGGGGACGAACTAACTATGGCTACACCTTC
TRBV5-1	TRBD1	-	TRBJ2-3	CASSLGGTASTDTQYF	TGCGCCAGCAGCTTGGGGGGGACAGCTAGCACAGATACGCAGTATTTT
TRBV29-1	-	few	TRBJ2-1	CSARDSPGVNEQFF	TGCAGCGCCCGAGACTCCCCGGGTGTCAATGAGCAGTTCTTC
TRBV27	TRBD1	-	TRBJ1-4	CASSLLGQGTGEKLFF	TGTGCCAGCAGTCTTCTGGGACAGGGCACCGGTGAAAAACTGTTTTTT